This is a list of T cell receptor beta chains from one sample in a study of early T cells in non-severe SARS-CoV-2 infection. MiXCR, run by TCRdb on the 5' RACE reads, gives a single entry per CDR3 protein. The sample consists of approximately 23,000 distinct CDR3 sequences, 4% to 5% of them appearing once. Sequencing used whole blood. The receptors were gathered from an adult who was a healthcare worker with PCR-confirmed SARS-CoV-2 infection or an uninfected control (not recorded which). Each CDR3 is given with its conserved first and last residue. A D gene is named only where the DNA matches it firmly. Clone size is given for some rows only: seen once, a few or many times, or a class if the clone is expanded.

NA	many	TRBV29-1	TRBJ2-3	TGCAGCGTTGATGTGGGGAAGGGGACAGATACGCAGTATTTT	CSVDVGKGTDTQYF
NA	many	TRBV7-8	TRBJ2-1	TGTGCCAGCAGCTTCCAGGATGGAGGGCAGTTCTTC	CASSFQDGGQFF
NA	many	TRBV19	TRBJ2-2	TGTGCCAGTAGTATTAACAGGGCAACCGGGGAGCTGTTTTTT	CASSINRATGELFF
TRBD1	many	TRBV12-3/TRBV12-4	TRBJ2-3	TGTGCCAGCAGCACCGGGACAGGGGGCTTGGATACGCAGTATTTT	CASSTGTGGLDTQYF
TRBD2	NA	TRBV12-3/TRBV12-4	TRBJ2-7	TGTGCCAGCAGTGAACTAGCGGTCCCCTCCTACGAGCAGTACTTC	CASSELAVPSYEQYF
TRBD1	NA	TRBV11-2	TRBJ1-1	TGTGCCATCAGCCGTAGACTCGGACAGGGGAGGGGTGAAGCTTTCTTT	CAISRRLGQGRGEAFF
NA	many	TRBV2	TRBJ1-1	TGTGCCAGCACCGCACTGGGGCAGGTAGAAGCTTTCTTT	CASTALGQVEAFF
NA	many	TRBV3-1	TRBJ1-1	TGTGCCAGCAGACGCAGGGGCCAGGGCACTGAAGCTTTCTTT	CASRRRGQGTEAFF
NA	many	TRBV20-1	TRBJ2-5	TGCAGTGCCACGGAACTGGAGACCCAGTACTTC	CSATELETQYF
NA	NA	TRBV29-1	TRBJ2-1	TGCAGCGTTGAAGATTCGGCAGATGAGCAGTTCTTC	CSVEDSADEQFF
NA	few	TRBV10-3	TRBJ1-3	TGTGCCATCAGTGATTCAATAATAAATGGTGACACCATATATTTT	CAISDSIINGDTIYF
TRBD2	many	TRBV11-2	TRBJ2-7	TGTGCCAGCAGCTTAGATTCTGCGGGGGGCTACGAGCAGTACTTC	CASSLDSAGGYEQYF
NA	many	TRBV10-3	TRBJ2-7	TGTGCCATCAGTGAGTCTGGCAGGGATTACGAGCAGTACTTC	CAISESGRDYEQYF
NA	many	TRBV12-3/TRBV12-4	TRBJ1-1	TGTGCCAGCAGTTTGCGGGGAGCATTTGAAGCTTTCTTT	CASSLRGAFEAFF
NA	many	TRBV20-1	TRBJ1-1	TGCAGTGCTTCACAGCCTCAGGACGAAGCTTTCTTT	CSASQPQDEAFF
NA	NA	TRBV15	TRBJ2-1	TGTGCCACCACCACAGGTACCTACAATGAGCAGTTCTTC	CATTTGTYNEQFF
TRBD2	many	TRBV27	TRBJ2-3	TGTGCCAGCAGATCCAGCGGGGAGGCAGATACGCAGTATTTT	CASRSSGEADTQYF
NA	many	TRBV11-2	TRBJ2-7	TGTGCCAGCAGCTTCCAGGGGAGCTCCTACGAGCAGTACTTC	CASSFQGSSYEQYF
NA	many	TRBV12-3/TRBV12-4	TRBJ2-1	TGTGCCAGCAGTTTGTTAAGCGGGTGGAACAATGAGCAGTTCTTC	CASSLLSGWNNEQFF
NA	many	TRBV12-3/TRBV12-4	TRBJ2-7	TGTGCCAGCAGAATAGGGGCTGGCATCTACGAGCAGTACTTC	CASRIGAGIYEQYF
NA	medium-sized	TRBV20-1	TRBJ1-4	TGCAGTGCTAGAAACCAAAGGACAGTTTCTAATGAAAAACTGTTTTTT	CSARNQRTVSNEKLFF
TRBD1	medium-sized	TRBV11-3	TRBJ2-3	TGTGCCAGCAGCCGACAGGGGGTAGATACGCAGTATTTT	CASSRQGVDTQYF
TRBD2	many	TRBV5-1	TRBJ2-5	TGCGCCAGCAGCCCCTCCACTAGCGGGGAAGAGACCCAGTACTTC	CASSPSTSGEETQYF
NA	many	TRBV7-8	TRBJ2-3	TGTGCCAGCAGCTTAGGGCTAGCGCGTAGCACAGATACGCAGTATTTT	CASSLGLARSTDTQYF
TRBD2	many	TRBV7-6	TRBJ2-7	TGTGCCAGCAGCCCCGGGACTAGGGCCTACGAGCAGTACTTC	CASSPGTRAYEQYF
NA	few	TRBV18	TRBJ1-6	TGTGCCAGCTCACCACTCGGGAGGTCCGATTCACCCCTCCACTTT	CASSPLGRSDSPLHF
NA	NA	TRBV2	TRBJ1-3	TGTGCCAGCAGTCCCTCAGTGACTGGAAACACCATATATTTT	CASSPSVTGNTIYF
NA	many	TRBV20-1	TRBJ1-1	TGCAGTGCTAGAGTCCCCGGGCAGGGTGCGGGGGACACTGAAGCTTTCTTT	CSARVPGQGAGDTEAFF
NA	many	TRBV20-1	TRBJ1-6	TGCAGTGCTAGAGATCGAGGGGCACGGGGTTCACCCCTCCACTTT	CSARDRGARGSPLHF
NA	many	TRBV6-5	TRBJ2-7	TGTGCCAGCAGTTACTCGGGGCAGCGCGAGCAGTACTTC	CASSYSGQREQYF